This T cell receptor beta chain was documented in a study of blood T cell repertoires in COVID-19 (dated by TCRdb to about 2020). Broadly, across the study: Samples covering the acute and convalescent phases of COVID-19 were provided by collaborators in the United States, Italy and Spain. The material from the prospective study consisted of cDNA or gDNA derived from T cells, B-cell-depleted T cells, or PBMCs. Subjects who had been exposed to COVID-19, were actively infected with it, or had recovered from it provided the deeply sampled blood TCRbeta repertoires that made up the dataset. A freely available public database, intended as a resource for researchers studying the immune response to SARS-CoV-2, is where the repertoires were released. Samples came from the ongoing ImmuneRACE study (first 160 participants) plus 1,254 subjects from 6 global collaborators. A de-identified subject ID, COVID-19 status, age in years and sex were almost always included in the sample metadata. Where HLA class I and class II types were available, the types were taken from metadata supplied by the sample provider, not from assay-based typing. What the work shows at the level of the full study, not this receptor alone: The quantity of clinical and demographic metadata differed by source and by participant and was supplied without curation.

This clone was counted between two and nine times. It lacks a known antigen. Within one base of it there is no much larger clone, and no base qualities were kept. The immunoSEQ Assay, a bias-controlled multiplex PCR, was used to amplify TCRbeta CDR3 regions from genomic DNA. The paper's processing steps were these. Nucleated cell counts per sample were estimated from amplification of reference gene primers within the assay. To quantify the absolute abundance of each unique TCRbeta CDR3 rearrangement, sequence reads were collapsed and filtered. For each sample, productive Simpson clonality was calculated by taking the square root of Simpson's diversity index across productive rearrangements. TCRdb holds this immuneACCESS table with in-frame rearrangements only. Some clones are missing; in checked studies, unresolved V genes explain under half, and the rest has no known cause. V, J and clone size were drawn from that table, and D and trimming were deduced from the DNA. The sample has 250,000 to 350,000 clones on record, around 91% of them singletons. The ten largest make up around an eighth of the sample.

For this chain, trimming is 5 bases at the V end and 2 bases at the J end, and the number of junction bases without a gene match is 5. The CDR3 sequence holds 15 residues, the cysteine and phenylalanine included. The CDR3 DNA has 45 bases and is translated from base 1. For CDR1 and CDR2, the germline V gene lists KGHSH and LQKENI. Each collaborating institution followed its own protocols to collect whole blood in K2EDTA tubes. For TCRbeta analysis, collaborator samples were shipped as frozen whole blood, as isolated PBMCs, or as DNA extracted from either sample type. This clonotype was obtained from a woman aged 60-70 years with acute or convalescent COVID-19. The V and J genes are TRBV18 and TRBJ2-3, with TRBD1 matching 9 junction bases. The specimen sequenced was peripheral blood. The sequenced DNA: TGTGCCAGCTCAAAGGGACAGGGTGCCACAGATACGCAGTATTTT. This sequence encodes CASSKGQGATDTQYF.